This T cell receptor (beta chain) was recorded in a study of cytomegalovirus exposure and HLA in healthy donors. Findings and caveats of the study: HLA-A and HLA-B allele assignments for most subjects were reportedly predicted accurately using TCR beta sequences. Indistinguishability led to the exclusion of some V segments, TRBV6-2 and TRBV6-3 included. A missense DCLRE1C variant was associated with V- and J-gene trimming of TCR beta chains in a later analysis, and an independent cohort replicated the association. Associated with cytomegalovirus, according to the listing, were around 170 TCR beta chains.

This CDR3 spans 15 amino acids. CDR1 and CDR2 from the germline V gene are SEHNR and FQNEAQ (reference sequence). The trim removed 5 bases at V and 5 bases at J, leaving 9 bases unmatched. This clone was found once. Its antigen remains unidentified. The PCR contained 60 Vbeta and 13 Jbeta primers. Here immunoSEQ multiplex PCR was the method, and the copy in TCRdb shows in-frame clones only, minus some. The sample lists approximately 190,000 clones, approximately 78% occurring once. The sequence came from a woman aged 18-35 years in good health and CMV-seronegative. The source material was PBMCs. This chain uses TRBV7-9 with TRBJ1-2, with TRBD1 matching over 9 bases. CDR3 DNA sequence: TGTGCCAGCAGCGCAACAGGGGGCAGGAGGTATGGCTACACCTTC. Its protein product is CASSATGGRRYGYTF.